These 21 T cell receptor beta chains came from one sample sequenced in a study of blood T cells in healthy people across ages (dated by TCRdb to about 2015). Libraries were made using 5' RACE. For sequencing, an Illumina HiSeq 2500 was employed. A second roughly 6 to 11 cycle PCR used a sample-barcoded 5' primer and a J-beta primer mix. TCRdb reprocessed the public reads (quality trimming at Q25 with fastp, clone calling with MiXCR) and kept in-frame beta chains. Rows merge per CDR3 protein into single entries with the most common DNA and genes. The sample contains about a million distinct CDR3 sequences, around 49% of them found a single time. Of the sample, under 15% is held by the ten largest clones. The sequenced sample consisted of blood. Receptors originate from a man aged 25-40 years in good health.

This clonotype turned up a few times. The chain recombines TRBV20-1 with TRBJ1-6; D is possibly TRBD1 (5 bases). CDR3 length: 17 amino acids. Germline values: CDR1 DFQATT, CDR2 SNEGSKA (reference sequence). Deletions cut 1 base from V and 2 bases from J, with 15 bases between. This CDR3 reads CSARGGEGGPYNSPLHF. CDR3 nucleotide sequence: TGCAGTGCTAGAGGAGGGGAAGGAGGGCCCTATAATTCACCCCTCCACTTT.

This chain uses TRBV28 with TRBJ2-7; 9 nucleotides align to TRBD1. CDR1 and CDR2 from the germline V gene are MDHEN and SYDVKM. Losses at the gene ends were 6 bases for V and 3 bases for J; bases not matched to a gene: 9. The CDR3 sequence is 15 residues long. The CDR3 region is CASRSPGQGFYEQYF. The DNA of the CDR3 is TGTGCCAGCAGATCACCGGGACAGGGTTTCTACGAGCAGTACTTC.

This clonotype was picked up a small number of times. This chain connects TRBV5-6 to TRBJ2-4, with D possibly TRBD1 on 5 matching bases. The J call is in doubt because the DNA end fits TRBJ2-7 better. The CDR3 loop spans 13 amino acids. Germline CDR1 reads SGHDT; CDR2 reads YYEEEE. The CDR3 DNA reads TGTGCCAGCACCCCTCGGCTCAGGGACGAGCAGTACTTC. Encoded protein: CASTPRLRDEQYF.

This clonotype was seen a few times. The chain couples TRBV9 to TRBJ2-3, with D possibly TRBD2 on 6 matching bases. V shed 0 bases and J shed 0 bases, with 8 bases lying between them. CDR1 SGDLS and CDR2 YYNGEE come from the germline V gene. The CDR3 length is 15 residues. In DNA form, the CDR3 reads TGTGCCAGCAGCGTAGATAGCGGAAGCACAGATACGCAGTATTTT. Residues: CASSVDSGSTDTQYF.

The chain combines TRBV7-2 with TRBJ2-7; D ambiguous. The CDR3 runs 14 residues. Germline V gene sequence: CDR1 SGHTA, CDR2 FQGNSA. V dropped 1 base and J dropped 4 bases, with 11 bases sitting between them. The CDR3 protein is CASSLDPEPYEQYF. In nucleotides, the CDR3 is TGTGCCAGCAGCTTAGACCCGGAACCATACGAGCAGTACTTC.

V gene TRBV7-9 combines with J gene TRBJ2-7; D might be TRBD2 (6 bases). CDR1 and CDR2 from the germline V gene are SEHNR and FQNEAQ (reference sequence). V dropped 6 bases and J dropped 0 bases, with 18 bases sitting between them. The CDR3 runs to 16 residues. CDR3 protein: CASRSTGTESSYEQYF. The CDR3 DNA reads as TGTGCCAGCAGAAGCACCGGGACTGAGAGCTCCTACGAGCAGTACTTC. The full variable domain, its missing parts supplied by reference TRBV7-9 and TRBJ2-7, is DTGVSQNPRHKITKRGQNVTFRCDPISEHNRLYWYRQTLGQGPEFLTYFQNEAQLEKSRLLSDRFSAERPKGSFSTLEIQRTEQGDSAMYLCASRSTGTESSYEQYFGPGTRLTVT.

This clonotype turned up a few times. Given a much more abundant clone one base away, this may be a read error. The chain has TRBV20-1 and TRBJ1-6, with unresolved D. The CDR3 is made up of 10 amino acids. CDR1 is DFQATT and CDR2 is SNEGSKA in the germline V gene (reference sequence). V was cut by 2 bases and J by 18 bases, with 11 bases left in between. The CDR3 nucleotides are TGCAGTGCTAGAACGGGCGGCCCCCACTTT. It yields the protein CSARTGGPHF.

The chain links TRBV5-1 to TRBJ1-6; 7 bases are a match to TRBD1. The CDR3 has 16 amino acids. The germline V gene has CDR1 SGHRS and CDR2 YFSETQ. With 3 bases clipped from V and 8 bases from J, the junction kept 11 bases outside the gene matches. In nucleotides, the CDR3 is TGCGCCAGCAGCTGGGCGACAGGGAGAGGAGATTCACCCCTCCACTTT. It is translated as CASSWATGRGDSPLHF.

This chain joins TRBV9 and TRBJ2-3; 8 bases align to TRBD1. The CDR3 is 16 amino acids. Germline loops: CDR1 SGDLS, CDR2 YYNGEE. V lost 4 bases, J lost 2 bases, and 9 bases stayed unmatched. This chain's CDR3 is CASSPRQGIVTDTQYF. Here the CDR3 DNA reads TGTGCCAGCAGCCCGAGACAGGGGATTGTCACAGATACGCAGTATTTT.

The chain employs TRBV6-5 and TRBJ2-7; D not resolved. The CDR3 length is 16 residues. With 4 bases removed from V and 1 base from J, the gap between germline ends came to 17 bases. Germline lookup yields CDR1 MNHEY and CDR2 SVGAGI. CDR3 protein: CASSFLSGGRSYEQYF. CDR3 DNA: TGTGCCAGCAGTTTTCTTTCGGGCGGCAGATCCTACGAGCAGTACTTC.

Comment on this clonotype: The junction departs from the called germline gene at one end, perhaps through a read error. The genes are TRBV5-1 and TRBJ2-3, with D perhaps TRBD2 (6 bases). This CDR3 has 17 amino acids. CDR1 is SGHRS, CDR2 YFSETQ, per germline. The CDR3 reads CACSLGGRLSSTDTQYF. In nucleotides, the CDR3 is TGCGCCTGCAGCTTGGGGGGACGGCTTTCTAGCACAGATACGCAGTATTTT.

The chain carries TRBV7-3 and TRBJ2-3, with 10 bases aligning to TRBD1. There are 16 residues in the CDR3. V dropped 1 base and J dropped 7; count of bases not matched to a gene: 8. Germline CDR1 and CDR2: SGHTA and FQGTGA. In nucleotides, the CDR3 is TGTGCCAGCAGCTTAAGGGGTAGGGACAGGGGCAATACGCAGTATTTT. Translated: CASSLRGRDRGNTQYF.

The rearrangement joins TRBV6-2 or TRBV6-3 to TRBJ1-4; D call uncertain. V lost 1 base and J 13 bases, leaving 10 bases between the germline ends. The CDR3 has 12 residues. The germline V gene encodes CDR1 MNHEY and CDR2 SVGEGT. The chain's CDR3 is CASSYLGDRLFF. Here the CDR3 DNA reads TGTGCCAGCAGTTACTTGGGCGATCGACTGTTTTTT.

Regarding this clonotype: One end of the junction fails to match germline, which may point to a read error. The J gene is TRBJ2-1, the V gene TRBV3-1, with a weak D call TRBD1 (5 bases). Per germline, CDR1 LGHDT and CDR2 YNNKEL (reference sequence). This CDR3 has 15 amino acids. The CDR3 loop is CASSQDTGSYSEQFF. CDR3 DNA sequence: TGTGCCAGCAGCCAAGATACAGGCTCCTACAGTGAGCAGTTCTTC.

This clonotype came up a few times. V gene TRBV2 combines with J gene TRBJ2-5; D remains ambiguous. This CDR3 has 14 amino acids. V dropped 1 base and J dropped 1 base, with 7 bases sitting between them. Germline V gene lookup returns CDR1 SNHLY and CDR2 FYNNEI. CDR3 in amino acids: CASSEGQTQETQYF. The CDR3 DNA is TGTGCCAGCAGTGAAGGGCAGACCCAAGAGACCCAGTACTTC.

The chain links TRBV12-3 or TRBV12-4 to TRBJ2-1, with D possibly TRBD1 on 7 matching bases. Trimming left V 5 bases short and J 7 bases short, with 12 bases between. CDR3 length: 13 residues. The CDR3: CASSAGGQNEQFF. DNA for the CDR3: TGTGCCAGCAGTGCCGGGGGACAGAATGAGCAGTTCTTC.

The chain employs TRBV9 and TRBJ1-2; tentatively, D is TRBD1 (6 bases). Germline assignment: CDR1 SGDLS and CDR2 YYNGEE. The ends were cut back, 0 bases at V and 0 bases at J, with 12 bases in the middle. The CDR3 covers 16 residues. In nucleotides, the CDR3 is TGTGCCAGCAGCGTAGATCCGGGGGCGGCTAACTATGGCTACACCTTC. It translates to CASSVDPGAANYGYTF.

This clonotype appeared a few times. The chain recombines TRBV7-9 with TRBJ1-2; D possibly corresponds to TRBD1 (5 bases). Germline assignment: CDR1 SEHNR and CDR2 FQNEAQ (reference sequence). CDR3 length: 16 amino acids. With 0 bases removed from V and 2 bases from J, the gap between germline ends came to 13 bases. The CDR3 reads CASSLAITGLNYGYTF. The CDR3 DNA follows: TGTGCCAGCAGCTTAGCGATCACAGGTTTGAACTATGGCTACACCTTC.

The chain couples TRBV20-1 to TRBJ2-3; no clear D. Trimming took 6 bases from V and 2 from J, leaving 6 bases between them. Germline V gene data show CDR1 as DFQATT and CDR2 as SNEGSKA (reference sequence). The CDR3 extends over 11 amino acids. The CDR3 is CSAGYTDTQYF. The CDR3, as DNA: TGCAGTGCGGGATACACAGATACGCAGTATTTT.

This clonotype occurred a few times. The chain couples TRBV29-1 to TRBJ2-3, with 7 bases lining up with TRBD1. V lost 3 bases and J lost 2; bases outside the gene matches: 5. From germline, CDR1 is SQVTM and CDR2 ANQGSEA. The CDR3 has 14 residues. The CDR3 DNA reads TGCAGCGTTGATCACAGGGGCTCCACAGATACGCAGTATTTT. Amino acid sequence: CSVDHRGSTDTQYF.

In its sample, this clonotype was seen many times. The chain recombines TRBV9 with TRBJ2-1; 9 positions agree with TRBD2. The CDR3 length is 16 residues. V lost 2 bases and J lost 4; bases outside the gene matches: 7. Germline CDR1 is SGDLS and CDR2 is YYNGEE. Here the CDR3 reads CASSVRRGGGYNEQFF. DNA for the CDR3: TGTGCCAGCAGCGTCAGGCGGGGGGGGGGATACAATGAGCAGTTCTTC.